The rows below give T cell receptor beta chains drawn from one sample of a study of blood T cell repertoires in COVID-19. Clones were read by immunoSEQ multiplex PCR, and TCRdb kept only the in-frame ones, dropping some. Among approximately 37,000 clones listed, 70% to 90% were seen once. The source material was peripheral blood. The receptors come from a man in his fifties or sixties in a cohort sampled during active COVID-19. Both conserved end residues are part of each CDR3. Each record gives: J gene, V gene, clone size, D gene, CDR3 DNA, CDR3 protein. D genes are given only for firm matches. Only part of the rows carry a size: once, few, many, or a class if the clone is expanded.

j_call: TRBJ1-6
v_call: TRBV5-1
clone_size: .
d_call: .
cdr3_nt: TGCGCCAGCAGCTTCTCACAGCTCCTCAATTCACCCCTCCACTTT
cdr3_aa: CASSFSQLLNSPLHF

j_call: TRBJ2-3
v_call: TRBV18
clone_size: .
d_call: .
cdr3_nt: TGTGCCAGCTCACCACCGCAGACAGATACGCAGTATTTT
cdr3_aa: CASSPPQTDTQYF

j_call: TRBJ1-3
v_call: TRBV6-5
clone_size: .
d_call: TRBD1
cdr3_nt: TGTGCCAGCAGCTTCACAGGGGCTGGAAACACCATATATTTT
cdr3_aa: CASSFTGAGNTIYF

j_call: TRBJ1-1
v_call: TRBV4-3
clone_size: .
d_call: .
cdr3_nt: TGCGCCAGCAGCCAAGATGGTAGGGGTACTGAAGCTTTCTTT
cdr3_aa: CASSQDGRGTEAFF

j_call: TRBJ2-7
v_call: TRBV10-3
clone_size: .
d_call: TRBD1
cdr3_nt: TGTGCCATCAGTGAAAGGGTGAGGGGGCGTGAGCAGTACTTC
cdr3_aa: CAISERVRGREQYF

j_call: TRBJ1-1
v_call: TRBV2
clone_size: .
d_call: .
cdr3_nt: TGTGCCAGCGTTGCAGGGAACACTGAAGCTTTCTTT
cdr3_aa: CASVAGNTEAFF

j_call: TRBJ2-5
v_call: TRBV13
clone_size: .
d_call: TRBD2
cdr3_nt: TGTGCCAGCAGCTCACCCCTCTCTTTAGCGGGGGGGCCGAGAGAGACCCAGTACTTC
cdr3_aa: CASSSPLSLAGGPRETQYF

j_call: TRBJ1-1
v_call: TRBV29-1
clone_size: few
d_call: TRBD1
cdr3_nt: TGCAGCGTTGAACAGGGGGGGAACACTGAAGCTTTCTTT
cdr3_aa: CSVEQGGNTEAFF

j_call: TRBJ2-1
v_call: TRBV24-1
clone_size: .
d_call: TRBD2
cdr3_nt: TGTGCCACCAGTGATCCGGGACTAGCGCACGATGAGCAGTTCTTC
cdr3_aa: CATSDPGLAHDEQFF

j_call: TRBJ2-3
v_call: TRBV27
clone_size: .
d_call: .
cdr3_nt: TGTGCCAGCACTCCATGGGGTCTCGGGGGCACAGATACGCAGTATTTT
cdr3_aa: CASTPWGLGGTDTQYF

j_call: TRBJ1-5
v_call: TRBV6-6
clone_size: .
d_call: TRBD1
cdr3_nt: TGTGCCAGCAGTACAGGGGAGAATCAGCCCCAGCATTTT
cdr3_aa: CASSTGENQPQHF

j_call: TRBJ1-1
v_call: TRBV28
clone_size: .
d_call: .
cdr3_nt: TGTGCCAGCATAACCGGGTCAGTGAACACTGAAGCTTTCTTT
cdr3_aa: CASITGSVNTEAFF

j_call: TRBJ2-4
v_call: TRBV6-2/TRBV6-3
clone_size: .
d_call: TRBD2
cdr3_nt: TGTGCCAGCAGTCCCGGGACTAGCAAAAACATTCAGTACTTC
cdr3_aa: CASSPGTSKNIQYF

j_call: TRBJ2-5
v_call: TRBV2
clone_size: .
d_call: .
cdr3_nt: TGTGCCAGCAGTGGGTACCTGCGAGAGACCCAGTACTTC
cdr3_aa: CASSGYLRETQYF

j_call: TRBJ1-1
v_call: TRBV24-1
clone_size: .
d_call: .
cdr3_nt: TGTGCCACCAGTGAGCTGGGGGCCGGGAACACTGAAGCTTTCTTT
cdr3_aa: CATSELGAGNTEAFF

j_call: TRBJ2-5
v_call: TRBV9
clone_size: .
d_call: TRBD1
cdr3_nt: TGTGCCAGCAGCGGACCGGGACAGGGGGTCTCCTCCGGGGAGACCCAGTACTTC
cdr3_aa: CASSGPGQGVSSGETQYF

j_call: TRBJ2-7
v_call: TRBV7-2
clone_size: once
d_call: .
cdr3_nt: TGTGCCAGCAGCTTTCTCCCCTACGAGCAGTACTTC
cdr3_aa: CASSFLPYEQYF

j_call: TRBJ2-5
v_call: TRBV9
clone_size: .
d_call: TRBD2
cdr3_nt: TGTGCCAGCAGCTATCCATTGGGAACTAGCGGGGTTGACGTCCGAGGAGAGACCCAGTACTTC
cdr3_aa: CASSYPLGTSGVDVRGETQYF

j_call: TRBJ2-1
v_call: TRBV5-1
clone_size: .
d_call: TRBD2
cdr3_nt: TGCGCCAGCAGCTTGGGGCTAGCGGGAGGTGGTACCTACAATGAGCAGTTCTTC
cdr3_aa: CASSLGLAGGGTYNEQFF

j_call: TRBJ1-1
v_call: TRBV13
clone_size: .
d_call: TRBD1
cdr3_nt: TGTGCCAGCAGCGCGACAGGGCGGCCTGAAGCTTTCTTT
cdr3_aa: CASSATGRPEAFF

j_call: TRBJ2-4
v_call: TRBV11-2
clone_size: .
d_call: .
cdr3_nt: TGTGCCAGCGGCGAGTACAGGGTTGCCAAAAACATTCAGTACTTC
cdr3_aa: CASGEYRVAKNIQYF

j_call: TRBJ1-1
v_call: TRBV5-8
clone_size: .
d_call: .
cdr3_nt: TGTGCCAGCAGCTTTCCTTATAGCTTGAACACTGAAGCTTTCTTT
cdr3_aa: CASSFPYSLNTEAFF

j_call: TRBJ2-3
v_call: TRBV4-1
clone_size: .
d_call: TRBD1
cdr3_nt: TGCGCCAGCAGCCAAGACCGGGGGACAGGGGGTGCTGATACGCAGTATTTT
cdr3_aa: CASSQDRGTGGADTQYF

j_call: TRBJ2-6
v_call: TRBV29-1
clone_size: .
d_call: TRBD1
cdr3_nt: TGCAGCGTTGAGGGGGCGGCAGGGGGCCTCTCTGGGGCCAACGTCCTGACTTTC
cdr3_aa: CSVEGAAGGLSGANVLTF

j_call: TRBJ1-5
v_call: TRBV29-1
clone_size: .
d_call: TRBD1
cdr3_nt: TGCAGCGTTAGACAGGGAGCGGGTCAGCCCCAGCATTTT
cdr3_aa: CSVRQGAGQPQHF

j_call: TRBJ2-3
v_call: TRBV9
clone_size: .
d_call: TRBD2
cdr3_nt: TGTGCCAGCAGCGTTGACCCCACGGGCGGGGGGGCCCGAGATACGCAGTATTTT
cdr3_aa: CASSVDPTGGGARDTQYF

j_call: TRBJ1-5
v_call: TRBV19
clone_size: .
d_call: .
cdr3_nt: TGTGCCAGTCTCCTGAGGACAGAGAAGAGCAATCAGCCCCAGCATTTT
cdr3_aa: CASLLRTEKSNQPQHF

j_call: TRBJ2-1
v_call: TRBV18
clone_size: once
d_call: .
cdr3_nt: TGTGCCAGCTCACCACCGACGGGACAAGGTCTCAATGAGCAGTTCTTC
cdr3_aa: CASSPPTGQGLNEQFF

j_call: TRBJ2-1
v_call: TRBV7-9
clone_size: .
d_call: TRBD2
cdr3_nt: TGTGCCAGCTCCCGACCTAGCGGGGTCTACAATGAGCAGTTCTTC
cdr3_aa: CASSRPSGVYNEQFF

j_call: TRBJ1-1
v_call: TRBV19
clone_size: .
d_call: .
cdr3_nt: TGTGCCAGTAGTATCCCCCCCTTTCGACAGGCCCAGCCTAACACTGAAGCTTTCTTT
cdr3_aa: CASSIPPFRQAQPNTEAFF

j_call: TRBJ2-5
v_call: TRBV4-1
clone_size: .
d_call: .
cdr3_nt: TGCGCCAGCAGCCAAGTGGGCATAGAGACCCAGTACTTC
cdr3_aa: CASSQVGIETQYF

j_call: TRBJ1-2
v_call: TRBV7-2
clone_size: .
d_call: .
cdr3_nt: TGTGCCAGCAGATCCAGGGGCTCGGAGGGCTACACCTTC
cdr3_aa: CASRSRGSEGYTF

j_call: TRBJ1-1
v_call: TRBV10-3
clone_size: .
d_call: .
cdr3_nt: TGTGCCATCAGGGCGGCGATCATGAACACTGAAGCTTTCTTT
cdr3_aa: CAIRAAIMNTEAFF

j_call: TRBJ1-2
v_call: TRBV6-2/TRBV6-3
clone_size: .
d_call: TRBD1
cdr3_nt: TGTGCCAGCAGTTACTCGACTGGGACAGGGATGATTGGCTACACCTTC
cdr3_aa: CASSYSTGTGMIGYTF

j_call: TRBJ1-5
v_call: TRBV7-3
clone_size: .
d_call: .
cdr3_nt: TGTGCCAGCAGCTTACAAGGGGATCAGCCCCAGCATTTT
cdr3_aa: CASSLQGDQPQHF

j_call: TRBJ2-2
v_call: TRBV12-3/TRBV12-4
clone_size: .
d_call: .
cdr3_nt: TGTGCCAGCAGACTCACGCCAACCGGGGAGCTGTTTTTT
cdr3_aa: CASRLTPTGELFF

j_call: TRBJ2-5
v_call: TRBV5-1
clone_size: .
d_call: TRBD1
cdr3_nt: TGCGCCAGCAGCGCGGACAGGGGGCAGGAGACCCAGTACTTC
cdr3_aa: CASSADRGQETQYF

j_call: TRBJ2-1
v_call: TRBV7-3
clone_size: .
d_call: .
cdr3_nt: TGTGCCAGCAGCCCCCTAGCCGGGAGCGGTGGTGAGCAGTTCTTC
cdr3_aa: CASSPLAGSGGEQFF

j_call: TRBJ2-3
v_call: TRBV19
clone_size: .
d_call: TRBD2
cdr3_nt: TGTGCCAGTAGTATTGGGACTAGCGTTTGGAGCGATACGCAGTATTTT
cdr3_aa: CASSIGTSVWSDTQYF

j_call: TRBJ2-3
v_call: TRBV7-2
clone_size: .
d_call: TRBD1
cdr3_nt: TGTGCCAGCAGCTTAGTGGGTCAGGGGGCGGATACGCAGTATTTT
cdr3_aa: CASSLVGQGADTQYF

j_call: TRBJ2-2
v_call: TRBV5-1
clone_size: .
d_call: .
cdr3_nt: TGCGCCAGCACCCCCGGGGGAACCGGGGAGCTGTTTTTT
cdr3_aa: CASTPGGTGELFF

j_call: TRBJ1-1
v_call: TRBV9
clone_size: .
d_call: .
cdr3_nt: TGTGCCAGCAGTCAAGGGGGTGAAGCTTTCTTT
cdr3_aa: CASSQGGEAFF

j_call: TRBJ2-1
v_call: TRBV4-3
clone_size: .
d_call: TRBD2
cdr3_nt: TGCGCCAGCAGCTTTGGGACTAGCGGGTACAATGAGCAGTTCTTC
cdr3_aa: CASSFGTSGYNEQFF

j_call: TRBJ2-3
v_call: TRBV18
clone_size: .
d_call: .
cdr3_nt: TGTGCCAGCTCACCAGGACTGACAAGGGGCACAGATACGCAGTATTTT
cdr3_aa: CASSPGLTRGTDTQYF

j_call: TRBJ2-2
v_call: TRBV11-3
clone_size: .
d_call: .
cdr3_nt: TGTGCCAGCAGCTTTGGAGGGCTGGTCACCGGGGAGCTGTTTTTT
cdr3_aa: CASSFGGLVTGELFF

j_call: TRBJ2-1
v_call: TRBV19
clone_size: .
d_call: TRBD2
cdr3_nt: TGTGCCAGTAGTATTGGCACTAGCGGGATTAGCAATGAGCAGTTCTTC
cdr3_aa: CASSIGTSGISNEQFF

j_call: TRBJ2-2
v_call: TRBV3-1/TRBV3-2
clone_size: .
d_call: .
cdr3_nt: TGTGCCAGCAGCCAAGATCCGGGAATCGGGGAGCTGTTTTTT
cdr3_aa: CASSQDPGIGELFF

j_call: TRBJ2-3
v_call: TRBV30
clone_size: .
d_call: .
cdr3_nt: TGTGCCTGGAGGGAGGCCCCGGTCGATACGCAGTATTTT
cdr3_aa: CAWREAPVDTQYF

j_call: TRBJ2-3
v_call: TRBV4-1
clone_size: .
d_call: .
cdr3_nt: TGCGCCAGCAGCCAAGAAGGGCTGGGTAGCGGCACAGATACGCAGTATTTT
cdr3_aa: CASSQEGLGSGTDTQYF

j_call: TRBJ2-3
v_call: TRBV6-4
clone_size: .
d_call: TRBD2
cdr3_nt: TGTGCCAGCAGCGAGGGACTAGCGGGGGCCACAGATACGCAGTATTTT
cdr3_aa: CASSEGLAGATDTQYF

j_call: TRBJ2-6
v_call: TRBV9
clone_size: .
d_call: .
cdr3_nt: TGTGCCAGCAGCCGGTATTCTGGGGCCAACGTCCTGACTTTC
cdr3_aa: CASSRYSGANVLTF

j_call: TRBJ2-5
v_call: TRBV5-6
clone_size: .
d_call: .
cdr3_nt: TGTGCCAGCAGCTTTTCATCGGGTGGGGAGACCCAGTACTTC
cdr3_aa: CASSFSSGGETQYF

j_call: TRBJ1-5
v_call: TRBV6-2/TRBV6-3
clone_size: .
d_call: .
cdr3_nt: TGTGCCAGCAGTTTCTCTGGGAGGAGGAATCAGCCCCAGCATTTT
cdr3_aa: CASSFSGRRNQPQHF

j_call: TRBJ2-1
v_call: TRBV27
clone_size: many
d_call: TRBD2
cdr3_nt: TGTGCCAGCAGCCCCGACCCTCCTACTAGCGGAGTCCTCGATGAGCAGTTCTTC
cdr3_aa: CASSPDPPTSGVLDEQFF

j_call: TRBJ2-7
v_call: TRBV11-3
clone_size: .
d_call: .
cdr3_nt: TGTGCCAGCAGCTTCCAGGGTTTGGGGTACGAGCAGTACTTC
cdr3_aa: CASSFQGLGYEQYF

j_call: TRBJ2-6
v_call: TRBV3-1/TRBV3-2
clone_size: .
d_call: TRBD2
cdr3_nt: TGTGCCAGCAGCCCACGGGGGGGGGCATCTGGGGCCAACGTCCTGACTTTC
cdr3_aa: CASSPRGGASGANVLTF

j_call: TRBJ1-2
v_call: TRBV5-1
clone_size: few
d_call: .
cdr3_nt: TGCGCCAGCAGCTTGACAGGGCAAGTCGGGGGCTACACCTTC
cdr3_aa: CASSLTGQVGGYTF